These 19 T cell receptor beta chains share one sample of origin, sequenced in a study of blood T cells in healthy people across ages. Next came a second PCR, run for 7 to 11 cycles, which used a sample-barcoded 5' primer along with a J-beta primer mix. TCRdb re-called the 5' RACE reads with MiXCR, one entry per CDR3 protein. Counted here are about 730,000 distinct CDR3 sequences, roughly 41% occurring once; the ten biggest clones make up around 20%. Sequencing was performed on blood. These receptors all stem from a woman between 55 and 75 years old in good health.

This clonotype appeared many times. CDR3 sequence (DNA): TGTGCCAGCAGCGGACCCCCGGACTTTCGCACAGATACGCAGTATTTT. Its translation: CASSGPPDFRTDTQYF. The chain is built from TRBV11-2 and TRBJ2-3; tentative D call: TRBD2 (5 bases). The CDR3 is 16 residues long. V gave up 5 bases and J gave up 1 base, with 16 bases separating them. CDR1 is SGHAT, CDR2 FQNNGV, per germline. The full variable domain, rest sourced from reference TRBV11-2 and TRBJ2-3, is EAGVAQSPRYKIIEKRQSVAFWCNPISGHATLYWYQQILGQGPKLLIQFQNNGVVDDSQLPKDRFSAERLKGVDSTLKIQPAKLEDSAVYLCASSGPPDFRTDTQYFGPGTRLTVL.

This chain uses TRBV6-2 or TRBV6-3 with TRBJ2-7; 10 nucleotides agree with TRBD2. Losses at the gene ends were 5 bases for V and 0 bases for J; bases not matched to a gene: 4. The CDR3 has 15 amino acids. CDR1 MNHEY and CDR2 SVGEGT come from the germline V gene. The CDR3 DNA is TGTGCCAGCAGTCCCGGGACTAGCGCCTCCTACGAGCAGTACTTC. Translating it yields CASSPGTSASYEQYF.

V usage is TRBV14 and J usage is TRBJ2-5; 8 nucleotides line up with TRBD1. From germline, CDR1 is SGHDN and CDR2 FVKESK. Trimming cost V 1 base and J 4 bases; bases outside gene matches: 8. The CDR3 totals 16 residues. CDR3: CASSQARGLVRETQYF. CDR3 sequence (DNA): TGTGCCAGCAGCCAAGCCAGGGGGCTAGTTAGAGAGACCCAGTACTTC.

This clonotype was seen just once. A read error is possible here, since a much larger clone lies one base away. V gene TRBV10-3 combines with J gene TRBJ2-3; 7 positions match TRBD2. The V gene end was trimmed by 1 base and the J gene end by 4 bases; junction bases not matched to a gene: 5. CDR3 size: 15 residues. Germline lookup yields CDR1 ENHRY and CDR2 SYGVKD. The CDR3 protein is CAISEWGGVSDTQYF. Here the CDR3 DNA reads TGTGCCATCAGTGAGTGGGGGGGAGTCTCAGATACGCAGTATTTT.

This chain connects TRBV20-1 to TRBJ2-5; 9 positions agree with TRBD1. The CDR3 runs to 16 residues. The germline gives CDR1 DFQATT, CDR2 SNEGSKA (reference sequence). V lost 0 bases to trimming and J lost 3 bases; unmatched junction nucleotides: 8. The CDR3 loop reads CSARDPLRDREETQYF. In DNA, the CDR3 is TGCAGTGCTAGAGATCCACTCCGGGACAGGGAAGAGACCCAGTACTTC.

The CDR3 nucleotides are TGCAGCGGGGCAACTAGCGGCTACGAGCAGTACTTC. It specifies CSGATSGYEQYF. V gene TRBV29-1 combines with J gene TRBJ2-7; 8 positions agree with TRBD2. V trimming: 7 bases; J trimming: 3 bases; junction bases outside the gene matches: 5. The CDR3 runs to 12 residues. Germline values: CDR1 SQVTM, CDR2 ANQGSEA.

For this clonotype: This may be a read error: a much more frequent sequence differs by one nucleotide. V is TRBV7-2 and J is TRBJ2-1; D is unresolved. There are 12 residues in the CDR3. Trimming removed 1 base at V and 13 bases at J, with 11 bases between. The germline V gene has CDR1 SGHTA and CDR2 FQGNSA. The CDR3 DNA reads as TGTGCCAGCAGCTTAGATGGAAAGACCCAGTTCTTC. Translated, it gives CASSLDGKTQFF.

This clonotype was recorded once. The junction departs from the called germline gene at one end, perhaps through a read error. The chain carries TRBV15 and TRBJ2-1, with D uncertain. Germline-derived CDR1 and CDR2 are LNHNV and YYDKDF (reference sequence). The CDR3 length is 16 residues. The CDR3 DNA sequence: TGTGCCACCAGCAGTAAACCGGATAGCTCCTACAGTGAGCAGTTCTTC. This codes for CATSSKPDSSYSEQFF.

This clonotype showed up just once. A read error is possible here, since a much larger clone lies one base away. The chain has TRBV6-6 and TRBJ1-4; TRBD1 is a possible D gene (6 bases). From germline, CDR1 is MNHNY and CDR2 SVGAGI (reference sequence). This CDR3 spans 15 amino acids. V shed 0 bases and J shed 7 bases, with 12 bases lying between them. The CDR3 loop is CASSYSGAAIEKLFF. Written as DNA, the CDR3 is TGTGCCAGCAGTTACTCGGGGGCGGCTATTGAAAAACTGTTTTTT.

The rearrangement links TRBV7-9 to TRBJ2-7; the match to TRBD1 covers 7 bases. The CDR3 is 15 amino acids. Trimming at V came to 5 bases and at J to 4 bases, leaving 11 bases not matched to a gene. The germline CDR1 and CDR2 sequences are SEHNR and FQNEAQ (reference sequence). DNA for the CDR3: TGTGCCAGCAGCCCTCCGGGACAGATACTTTACGAGCAGTACTTC. Amino acid sequence: CASSPPGQILYEQYF.

The V gene is TRBV21-1, the J gene TRBJ2-7; TRBD2, as called in the table, went unchecked against the DNA. TRBV21-1 is reported as a pseudogene. The CDR3 is 18 residues long. Here the CDR3 DNA reads TGTGCCAGCAGCAAAGCGGGCGGGGGGCTAATGGCTTCCTACGAGCAGTACTTC. Protein product: CASSKAGGGLMASYEQYF.

For this clonotype: It may be a read error: a sequence one base away is much more abundant. V and J are TRBV5-1 and TRBJ2-1; D gene unclear. Germline CDR1 SGHRS, CDR2 YFSETQ. Trimming removed 5 bases at V and 10 bases at J, with 16 bases between. The CDR3 has 13 amino acids. The CDR3 DNA is TGCGCCAGCAGAGCTTATGAGGAATACGAGCAGTTCTTC. Encoded protein: CASRAYEEYEQFF.

This clonotype was counted many times. V gene TRBV7-3 combines with J gene TRBJ2-1; TRBD2 aligns across 10 bases. V shed 3 bases and J 10 bases; nucleotides not matched to a gene: 9. Germline V gene data show CDR1 as SGHTA and CDR2 as FQGTGA. CDR3 length equals 15 residues. The CDR3 nucleotides are TGTGCCAGCAGCTTCCAGCTAGCGGGAGCAAGCGAGCAGTTCTTC. The encoded protein is CASSFQLAGASEQFF. The full variable domain, completed using reference TRBV7-3 and TRBJ2-1, is GAGVSQTPSNKVTEKGKYVELRCDPISGHTALYWYRQSLGQGPEFLIYFQGTGAADDSGLPNDRFFAVRPEGSVSTLKIQRTERGDSAVYLCASSFQLAGASEQFFGPGTRLTVL.

This sequence joins TRBV20-1 and TRBJ2-1; D call uncertain. CDR3 size: 13 residues. The V gene's germline CDR1 is DFQATT and CDR2 SNEGSKA (reference sequence). V shed 2 bases and J shed 4 bases, with 9 bases lying between them. Here the CDR3 reads CSARRDVYNEQFF. DNA of the CDR3: TGCAGTGCTAGACGAGATGTTTACAATGAGCAGTTCTTC.

The rearrangement uses TRBV20-1 and TRBJ2-7, with D possibly TRBD1 on 5 matching bases. The germline V and J ends were trimmed by 0 bases and 7 bases, with 13 bases remaining between them. The CDR3 runs to 13 residues. Germline V lookup: CDR1 DFQATT, CDR2 SNEGSKA (reference sequence). The CDR3 loop is CSARDTGYNEQYF. The CDR3 nucleotides read TGCAGTGCTAGAGATACAGGTTACAATGAGCAGTACTTC.

As for this clonotype: This may arise from a read error, as a much more abundant clone is one base away. Here the CDR3 reads CASSQAGKNEQYF. CDR3 in DNA: TGTGCCAGCAGCCAAGCTGGGAAAAATGAGCAGTACTTC. The rearrangement joins TRBV4-2 to TRBJ2-5; D not resolved. V was trimmed by 1 base and J by 11 bases, leaving 14 bases between them. This CDR3 has 13 residues. Germline V gene lookup returns CDR1 LGHNA and CDR2 YNFKEQ.

About this clonotype itself: As the CDR3 is not closed by the conserved phenylalanine or tryptophan, this likely results from a read error. The chain combines TRBV6-2 or TRBV6-3 with TRBJ2-6; D is undetermined. V was cut by 4 bases and J by 0 bases, with 1 base left in between. Germline values: CDR1 MNHEY, CDR2 SVGEGT. The length of the CDR3 is 13 residues. CDR3 sequence: CASSFSGANVLTS. CDR3 nucleotides: TGTGCCAGCAGTTTCTCTGGGGCCAACGTCCTGACTTCC.

The rearrangement links TRBV7-2 to TRBJ2-5; TRBD1 or TRBD2 may be the D gene (5 bases each). This CDR3 has 14 residues. The V gene's germline CDR1 is SGHTA and CDR2 FQGNSA. The germline V and J ends were trimmed by 0 bases and 2 bases, with 7 bases remaining between them. Here the CDR3 DNA reads TGTGCCAGCAGCTTAGCCAGGGAGCAAGAGACCCAGTACTTC. Translating gives CASSLAREQETQYF.

This clonotype occurred a few times. Here the CDR3 reads CASRMESWGGTDTQYF. CDR3 DNA: TGTGCCAGCAGGATGGAGAGCTGGGGAGGCACAGATACGCAGTATTTT. The J gene is TRBJ2-3, the V gene TRBV28, with D possibly matching TRBD2 (5 bases). Germline V gene data show CDR1 as MDHEN and CDR2 as SYDVKM. The V gene lost 6 bases and the J gene lost 1 base, with 17 bases spanning the gap. CDR3 length equals 16 residues.